Listed below are T cell receptor beta chains from one sample, sequenced in a study of Tregs in tolerant kidney transplant recipients. The method was immunoSEQ multiplex PCR; TCRdb's version includes in-frame clones alone and lacks a portion of them. Among 4,500 to 7,000 clones listed, around 90% were seen once. Their cognate antigens are unknown. The source material was Tregs from blood cultured with allogeneic cells, sampled before the transplant. The receptors here all came from a human patient who received a combined kidney and bone marrow transplant. The CDR3 runs from the conserved cysteine through the conserved F or W. The D gene is left open where the match is weak. Part of the rows lack a size; the others show once, few, many or a class for expanded clones.

abundance,d_gene,v_gene,j_gene,CDR3nt,CDR3aa
-,TRBD1,TRBV7-8,TRBJ1-5,TGTGCCAGCAGCCTAACCGGGACAGGGGGCGGACCCCAGCATTTT,CASSLTGTGGGPQHF
-,-,TRBV5-5,TRBJ1-1,TGTGCCAGCAGCTTGATGCAGGGGATCACTGAAGCTTTCTTT,CASSLMQGITEAFF
-,-,TRBV20-1,TRBJ2-3,TGCAGTGCTAGCGGCACAGATACGCAGTATTTT,CSASGTDTQYF
-,-,TRBV10-1,TRBJ1-2,TGCGCCAGCAGTGGGCAGGGACCCTATGGCTACACCTTC,CASSGQGPYGYTF
-,-,TRBV5-6,TRBJ1-6,TGTGCCAGCAGCTATTTGGGGGGTAATAATTCACCCCTCCACTTT,CASSYLGGNNSPLHF
-,-,TRBV7-9,TRBJ1-5,TGTGCCAGCAGCTTCGGGCAGGATTATCAGCCCCAGCATTTT,CASSFGQDYQPQHF
-,TRBD1,TRBV5-1,TRBJ1-1,TGCGCCAGCAGCTTCCGGGACAGGGTAGGGATGAACACTGAAGCTTTCTTT,CASSFRDRVGMNTEAFF
-,TRBD1,TRBV18,TRBJ1-1,TGTGCCAGCTCACCCGGGACAGGGGGCCTCACTGAAGCTTTCTTT,CASSPGTGGLTEAFF
once,TRBD1,TRBV19,TRBJ1-5,TGTGCCAGTAGCCCGGGACAGGGGGTTCAGCCCCAGCATTTT,CASSPGQGVQPQHF
-,TRBD1,TRBV4-2,TRBJ2-5,TGTGCCAGCAGCCAGGCCGGGACAGGGTCTCAAGAGACCCAGTACTTC,CASSQAGTGSQETQYF
-,TRBD1,TRBV19,TRBJ1-1,TGTGCCAGTAGTCCACGACAGGGGTGGATGAACACTGAAGCTTTCTTT,CASSPRQGWMNTEAFF
once,-,TRBV5-1,TRBJ1-2,TGCGCCAGCAGCTTGGCAGAACCTGGGGGCTACACCTTC,CASSLAEPGGYTF
-,-,TRBV28,TRBJ1-1,TGTGCCAGCAGTTTACCGGGCCAGGGGCCCCCCCCTGAAGCTTTCTTT,CASSLPGQGPPPEAFF
few,-,TRBV18,TRBJ2-7,TGTGCCAGCTCACCACCGCCGGGCTCCTACGAGCAGTACTTC,CASSPPPGSYEQYF
-,-,TRBV25-1,TRBJ2-6,TGTGCCAGCAGTGCTTCTACAGGCCGTACTGGGGCCAACGTCCTGACTTTC,CASSASTGRTGANVLTF
few,-,TRBV7-8,TRBJ2-2,TGTGCCAGCAGCTCCCCTCGGGTTAAGCTGTTTTTT,CASSSPRVKLFF
-,-,TRBV5-1,TRBJ2-7,TGCGCCAGCAGCACCAACAGTTACGAGCAGTACTTC,CASSTNSYEQYF
-,TRBD2,TRBV5-1,TRBJ2-3,TGCGCCAGCAGCTTGGGGACTAGCGGGAGGACAGATACGCAGTATTTT,CASSLGTSGRTDTQYF
-,-,TRBV5-1,TRBJ1-2,TGCGCCAGCAGCGGGGGACTAGGAGACTACACCTTC,CASSGGLGDYTF
once,TRBD1,TRBV5-1,TRBJ1-1,TGCGCCAGCAGCCTTACAGGGGGAACTGAAGCTTTCTTT,CASSLTGGTEAFF
-,-,TRBV2,TRBJ2-2,TGTGCCAGCAGTGACGACCTAGAGGGGAATCTCCGGGGAGCTGTTTTT,CASSDDLEGNLRGAVF
-,-,TRBV7-6,TRBJ2-2,TGTGCCAGCAGCTTAGTCGGGGACACCGGGGAGCTGTTTTTT,CASSLVGDTGELFF
-,TRBD1,TRBV9,TRBJ2-7,TGTGCCAGCAGCACACGAGACAGGGGCCCTTACGAGCAGTACTTC,CASSTRDRGPYEQYF
-,-,TRBV7-2,TRBJ2-7,TGTGCCAGCAGCTTAGCAACGGTGGTTGCCTACGAGCAGTACTTC,CASSLATVVAYEQYF
-,-,TRBV5-4,TRBJ2-7,TGTGCCAGCAGCTTGGCCCCAGCGGTCTCCTACGAGCAGTACTTC,CASSLAPAVSYEQYF
-,-,TRBV7-9,TRBJ2-7,TGTGCCAGCACACTCACAGGTCTCAGCTCCTACGAGCAGTACTTC,CASTLTGLSSYEQYF
-,-,TRBV5-5,TRBJ2-1,TGTGCCAGCAGCTGGGCTTTGGGGAGCGCCGGCAATGAGCAGTTCTTC,CASSWALGSAGNEQFF
-,-,TRBV5-6,TRBJ2-5,TGTGCCAGCAGCTTGCCCCTGGCGGGGCAAGAGACCCAGTACTTC,CASSLPLAGQETQYF
-,TRBD1,TRBV7-2,TRBJ2-7,TGTGCCAGCAGCCTAATGTGGGACAGACCATACGAGCAGTACTTC,CASSLMWDRPYEQYF
-,TRBD1,TRBV5-8,TRBJ2-3,TGTGCCAGCCGGACAGGGAGACCTAGCACAGATACGCAGTATTTT,CASRTGRPSTDTQYF
-,-,TRBV11-3,TRBJ2-3,TGTGCCAGCAGCTCCTCCGGAGGGACAGATACGCAGTATTTT,CASSSSGGTDTQYF
-,TRBD2,TRBV7-2,TRBJ2-3,TGTGCCAGCAGCGGTCGGGGTAGCGGGGGGGCCTCGAGCGGTACGCAGTATTTT,CASSGRGSGGASSGTQYF
-,-,TRBV18,TRBJ2-1,TGTGCCAGCTCCCTCTACAGATCCGGCAATGGGAATGAGCAGTTCTTC,CASSLYRSGNGNEQFF
-,-,TRBV21-1,TRBJ2-3,TGTGCCAGCAGCAAATGGGCAGGGGAGGCAGATACGCAGTATTTT,CASSKWAGEADTQYF
-,TRBD1,TRBV7-2,TRBJ1-1,TGTGCCAGCAGCCTGACAGGGGGCGGTGGCGAGGCTTTCTTT,CASSLTGGGGEAFF
-,-,TRBV4-1,TRBJ2-7,TGCGCCAGCAGCCAAGGCCGCCTGGACGAGCAGTACTTC,CASSQGRLDEQYF
-,-,TRBV10-2,TRBJ1-5,TGCGCCAGTAAACCGGGAGACCGGGACTCTTATAGCAATCAGCCCCAGCATTTT,CASKPGDRDSYSNQPQHF
-,-,TRBV10-3,TRBJ1-2,TGTGCCATCAGTGAGGGACAGACCCCCAACTATGGCTACACCTTC,CAISEGQTPNYGYTF
-,TRBD2,TRBV28,TRBJ2-7,TGTGCCAGCAGTTTAAGCCCCACTAGCGGGAGGCCCCGTTACGAGCAGTACTTC,CASSLSPTSGRPRYEQYF
-,TRBD2,TRBV7-2,TRBJ2-7,TGTGCCAGCAGCTTAGTTCCGGGGGGGATGGCCTACGAGCAGTACTTC,CASSLVPGGMAYEQYF
-,TRBD1,TRBV28,TRBJ2-1,TGTGCCAGCAGCTACCTTGAGGGGACAGGGGATGAGCAGTTCTTC,CASSYLEGTGDEQFF
-,TRBD1,TRBV7-6,TRBJ2-7,TGTGCCAGCAGCCCTGGGACAGGTACCGAGCAGTACTTC,CASSPGTGTEQYF
-,-,TRBV19,TRBJ1-5,TGTGCCAGTAGTACGCGCATGGCCCAGCATTTT,CASSTRMAQHF
-,-,TRBV29-1,TRBJ1-2,TGCAGCGCCGCGAACCCCCCTTATGGCTACACCTTC,CSAANPPYGYTF